Listed here is a single TCR beta chain. CDR1 KGHSH and CDR2 LQKENI come from the germline V gene. This CDR3 has 14 residues. V was trimmed by 6 bases and J by 2 bases, leaving 13 bases between them. The sequenced template was cDNA made from the entire isolated RNA. Sequencing was performed with immunoSEQ multiplex PCR; in TCRdb, only in-frame clones are kept and a portion is missing. The sample lists 900,000 or so clones, about a sixth occurring once. This entry belongs to a study of beta chain features in type 1 diabetes. Naive, central memory, regulatory and stem cell-like memory cells within the CD4+ compartment were sorted using CD45RO/CCR7/CD25/CD127/CD95/CD27.

The sequence derives from a woman in her late teens or twenties in good health. The sequencing input was naive CD4+ T cells from blood. The genes are TRBV18 and TRBJ1-2; D uncertain. The CDR3: CASSLSRGNYGYTF. Here the CDR3 DNA reads TGTGCCAGCTCCCTATCTCGGGGAAACTATGGCTACACCTTC.